These T cell receptor beta chains were read from a single sample in a study of OX40 agonist ivuxolimab in advanced cancers. TCRdb's table, derived via immunoSEQ multiplex PCR, lists solely in-frame clones and lacks some. The sample includes roughly 40,000 clones, 82% of them seen just once. Here the sequenced sample was CD4+ or CD8+ T cells sorted from blood, taken in a trial of the OX40 agonist ivuxolimab. The receptor source for this set is an adult with an advanced solid tumor such as melanoma, head and neck, liver or kidney cancer. Each CDR3 is given with its conserved first and last residue. Each record gives: J gene, V gene, CDR3 protein.

>TRBJ2-1|TRBV4-1
CASSRIPGGEQFF
>TRBJ2-7|TRBV14
CASSQDGRTYEQYF
>TRBJ1-3|TRBV19
CASTPRSALTGNTIYF
>TRBJ2-2|TRBV7-3
CASSSQGLATTGELFF
>TRBJ2-1|TRBV30
CAWSYYNEQFF
>TRBJ2-1|TRBV14
CASSQGTGGEQFF
>TRBJ2-2|TRBV9
CASSVGFLGGANTGELFF
>TRBJ1-5|TRBV6-6
CASSLDSDQPQHF
>TRBJ2-1|TRBV5-1
CASSPRTSGGAGNEQFF
>TRBJ1-5|TRBV5-1
CASSLGGQANQPQHF
>TRBJ2-2|TRBV10-3
CAISGTSGSTGELFF
>TRBJ2-7|TRBV4-3
CASSQLGGEQYF
>TRBJ1-2|TRBV19
CASSNRQGRYTF
>TRBJ2-1|TRBV4-3
CASSQDPLSGSSYNEQFF
>TRBJ2-7|TRBV6-9
CASSGSYEQYF
>TRBJ2-5|TRBV7-3
CASSKGDGTHQETQYF
>TRBJ2-5|TRBV28
CASSLRLAGETQYF
>TRBJ1-5|TRBV6-4
CASRTRIPGQGDNQPQHF
>TRBJ1-1|TRBV6-5
CATAGGTGRNTEAFF
>TRBJ2-5|TRBV28
CASSSWTEVGEQYF
>TRBJ2-3|TRBV27
CASSQPASTDTQYF